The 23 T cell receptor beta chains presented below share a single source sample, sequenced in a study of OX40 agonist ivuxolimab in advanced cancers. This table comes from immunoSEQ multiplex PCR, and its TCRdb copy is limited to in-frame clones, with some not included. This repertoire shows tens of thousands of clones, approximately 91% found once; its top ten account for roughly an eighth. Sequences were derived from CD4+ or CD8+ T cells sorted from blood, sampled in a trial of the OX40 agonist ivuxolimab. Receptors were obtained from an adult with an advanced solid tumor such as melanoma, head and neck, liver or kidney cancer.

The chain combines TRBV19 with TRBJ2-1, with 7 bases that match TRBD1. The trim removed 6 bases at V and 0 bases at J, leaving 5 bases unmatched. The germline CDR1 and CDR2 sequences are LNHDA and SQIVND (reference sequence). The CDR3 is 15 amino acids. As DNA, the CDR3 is TGTGCCAGTAGGCAGGGGGTCAGCTCCTACAATGAGCAGTTCTTC. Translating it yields CASRQGVSSYNEQFF.

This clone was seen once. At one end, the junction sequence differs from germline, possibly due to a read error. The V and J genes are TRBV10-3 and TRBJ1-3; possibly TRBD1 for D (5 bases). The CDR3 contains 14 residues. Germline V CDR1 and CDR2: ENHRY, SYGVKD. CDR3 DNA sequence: TGTGCCAGCAGTTTAACTGGGGGTGGAAACACCATATATTTT. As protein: CASSLTGGGNTIYF.

The CDR3 reads CASSEGSPGQGYEQYF. DNA of the CDR3: TGTGCCAGCTCCGAGGGTTCCCCGGGACAGGGTTACGAGCAGTACTTC. The chain recombines TRBV18 with TRBJ2-7; 9 bases are a match to TRBD1. V dropped 6 bases and J dropped 4; count of bases not matched to a gene: 13. Germline V lookup: CDR1 KGHSH, CDR2 LQKENI. This CDR3 region has 16 residues.

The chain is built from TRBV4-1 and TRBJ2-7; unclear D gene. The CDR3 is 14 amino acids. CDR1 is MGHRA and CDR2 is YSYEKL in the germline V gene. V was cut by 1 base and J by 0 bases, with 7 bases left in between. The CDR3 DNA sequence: TGCGCCAGCAGCCAAGTAGACTTCTCCTACGAGCAGTACTTC. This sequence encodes CASSQVDFSYEQYF.

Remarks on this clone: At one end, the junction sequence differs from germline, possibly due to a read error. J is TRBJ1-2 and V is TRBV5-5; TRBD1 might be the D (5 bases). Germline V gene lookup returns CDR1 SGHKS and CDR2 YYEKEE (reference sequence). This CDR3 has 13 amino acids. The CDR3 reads CASTLTTQELYTF. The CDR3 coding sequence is TGTGCCAGCACCTTGACCACACAGGAACTCTACACCTTC.

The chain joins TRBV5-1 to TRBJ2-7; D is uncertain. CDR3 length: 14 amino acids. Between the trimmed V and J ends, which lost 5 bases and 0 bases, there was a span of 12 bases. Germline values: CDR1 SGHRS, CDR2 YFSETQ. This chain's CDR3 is CASSYSHSSYEQYF. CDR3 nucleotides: TGCGCCAGCAGTTACAGCCATAGCTCCTACGAGCAGTACTTC.

CDR3 nucleotides: TGTGCCAGCAGCGATCTCGACCGGGGCCACGAGCAGTACTTC. This gives the protein CASSDLDRGHEQYF. This chain links TRBV7-3 with TRBJ2-5; D possibly uses TRBD1 or TRBD2 (5 bases each). Gene TRBJ2-7 matches the end of the DNA better, so the J call may be wrong. The CDR3 totals 14 residues. Germline V gene data show CDR1 as SGHTA and CDR2 as FQGTGA.

The DNA for the CDR3 is TGCGCCAGCAGCTCTCGGACTAGCGGGGGGAAAGAGACCCAGTACTTC. Translated: CASSSRTSGGKETQYF. The chain carries TRBV5-1 and TRBJ2-5; 14 bases match TRBD2. This CDR3 contains 16 residues. Germline V lookup: CDR1 SGHRS, CDR2 YFSETQ. The V segment lost 3 bases and the J segment 3 bases; nucleotides outside the gene matches: 4.

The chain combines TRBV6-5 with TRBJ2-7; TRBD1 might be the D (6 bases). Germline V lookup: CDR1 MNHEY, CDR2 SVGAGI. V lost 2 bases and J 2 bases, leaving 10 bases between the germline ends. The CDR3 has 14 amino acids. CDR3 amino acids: CASSYEDSTYEQYF. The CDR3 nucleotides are TGTGCCAGCAGTTACGAGGACAGCACCTACGAGCAGTACTTC.

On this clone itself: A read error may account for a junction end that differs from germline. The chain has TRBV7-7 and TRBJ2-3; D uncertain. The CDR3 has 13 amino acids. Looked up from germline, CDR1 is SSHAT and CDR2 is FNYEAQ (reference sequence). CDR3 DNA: TGTGCTAGCAGCTTAGCCTTGACAGATACGCAGTATTTT. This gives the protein CASSLALTDTQYF.

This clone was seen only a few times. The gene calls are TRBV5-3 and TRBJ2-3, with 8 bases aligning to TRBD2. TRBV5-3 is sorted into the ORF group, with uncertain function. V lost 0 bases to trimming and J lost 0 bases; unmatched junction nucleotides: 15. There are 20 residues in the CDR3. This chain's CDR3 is CARSLEGREVHGPSTDTQYF. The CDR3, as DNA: TGTGCCAGAAGCTTGGAGGGGCGGGAGGTTCACGGACCTAGCACAGATACGCAGTATTTT.

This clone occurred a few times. In DNA, the CDR3 is TGTGCCATCAGTGGTCAGCAGGGCTATGGCTACACCTTC. Translated: CAISGQQGYGYTF. The V call is TRBV10-3, the J call TRBJ1-2, with D possibly being TRBD1 (5 bases). Germline CDR1 ENHRY, CDR2 SYGVKD. This CDR3 is built from 13 residues. V lost 4 bases to trimming and J lost 4 bases, with 10 bases between them.

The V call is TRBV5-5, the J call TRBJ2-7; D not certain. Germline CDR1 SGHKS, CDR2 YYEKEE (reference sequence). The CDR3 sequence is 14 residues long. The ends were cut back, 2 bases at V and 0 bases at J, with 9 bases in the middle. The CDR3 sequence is CASSFRRFSYEQYF. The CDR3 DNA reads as TGTGCCAGCAGCTTTCGCCGGTTCTCCTACGAGCAGTACTTC. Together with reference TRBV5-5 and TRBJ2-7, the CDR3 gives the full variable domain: DAGVTQSPTHLIKTRGQQVTLRCSPISGHKSVSWYQQVLGQGPQFIFQYYEKEERGRGNFPDRFSARQFPNYSSELNVNALLLGDSALYLCASSFRRFSYEQYFGPGTRLTVT.

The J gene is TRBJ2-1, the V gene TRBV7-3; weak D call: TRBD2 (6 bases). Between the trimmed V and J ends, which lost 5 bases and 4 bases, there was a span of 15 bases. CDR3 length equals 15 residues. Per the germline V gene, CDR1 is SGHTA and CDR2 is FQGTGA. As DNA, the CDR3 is TGTGCCAGCAGCCCATTCCGAGGAGGGTACAATGAGCAGTTCTTC. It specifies CASSPFRGGYNEQFF.

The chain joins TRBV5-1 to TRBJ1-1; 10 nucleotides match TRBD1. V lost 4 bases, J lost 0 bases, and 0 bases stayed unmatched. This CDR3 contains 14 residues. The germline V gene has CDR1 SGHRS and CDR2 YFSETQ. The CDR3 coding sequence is TGCGCCAGCAGCGGGACAGGGGTGAACACTGAAGCTTTCTTT. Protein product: CASSGTGVNTEAFF.

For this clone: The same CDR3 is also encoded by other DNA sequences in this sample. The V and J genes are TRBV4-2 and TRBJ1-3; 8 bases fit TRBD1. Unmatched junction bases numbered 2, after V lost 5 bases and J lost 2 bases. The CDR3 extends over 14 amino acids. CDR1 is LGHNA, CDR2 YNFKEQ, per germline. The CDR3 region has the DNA TGTGCCAGCAGCTTGACAGGGGCTGGAAACACCATATATTTT. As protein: CASSLTGAGNTIYF.

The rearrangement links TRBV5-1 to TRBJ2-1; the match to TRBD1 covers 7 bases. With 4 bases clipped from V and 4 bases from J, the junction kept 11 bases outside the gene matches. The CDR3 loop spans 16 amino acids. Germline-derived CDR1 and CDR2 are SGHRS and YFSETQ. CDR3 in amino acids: CASSRSVRDSYNEQFF. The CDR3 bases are TGCGCCAGCAGCCGAAGCGTCCGGGACAGTTACAATGAGCAGTTCTTC.

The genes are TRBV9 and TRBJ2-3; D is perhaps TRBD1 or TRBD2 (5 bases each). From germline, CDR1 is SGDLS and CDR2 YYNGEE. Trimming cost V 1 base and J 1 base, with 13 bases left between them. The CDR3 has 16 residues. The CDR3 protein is CASSVRIMGRTDTQYF. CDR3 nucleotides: TGTGCCAGCAGCGTACGTATCATGGGACGCACAGATACGCAGTATTTT.

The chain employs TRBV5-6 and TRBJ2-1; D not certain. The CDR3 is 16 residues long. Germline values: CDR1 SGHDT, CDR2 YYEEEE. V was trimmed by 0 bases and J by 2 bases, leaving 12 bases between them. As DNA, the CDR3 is TGTGCCAGCAGCTTGGCCGTCAGCCGGGCCTACAATGAGCAGTTCTTC. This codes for CASSLAVSRAYNEQFF.

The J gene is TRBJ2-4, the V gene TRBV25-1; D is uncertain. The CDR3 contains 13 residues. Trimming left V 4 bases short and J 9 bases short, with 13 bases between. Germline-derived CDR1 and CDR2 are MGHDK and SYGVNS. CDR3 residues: CASSGIGVGIQYF. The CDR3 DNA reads TGTGCCAGCAGTGGTATAGGTGTCGGCATTCAGTACTTC.

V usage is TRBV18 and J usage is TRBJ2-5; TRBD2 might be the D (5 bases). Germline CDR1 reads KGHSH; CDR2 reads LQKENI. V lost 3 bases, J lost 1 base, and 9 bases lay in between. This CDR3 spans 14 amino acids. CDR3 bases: TGTGCCAGCTCACCGGCAGGACTCCAAGAGACCCAGTACTTC. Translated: CASSPAGLQETQYF.

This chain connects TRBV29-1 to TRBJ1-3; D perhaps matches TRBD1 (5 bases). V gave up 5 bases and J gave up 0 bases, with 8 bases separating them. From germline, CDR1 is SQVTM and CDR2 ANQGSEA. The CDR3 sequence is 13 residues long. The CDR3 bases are TGCAGCGTTAGACAGAGCTCTGGAAACACCATATATTTT. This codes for CSVRQSSGNTIYF.

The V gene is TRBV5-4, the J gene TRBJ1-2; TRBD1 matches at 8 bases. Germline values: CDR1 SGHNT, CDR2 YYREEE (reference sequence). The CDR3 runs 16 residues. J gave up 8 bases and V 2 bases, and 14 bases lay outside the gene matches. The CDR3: CASSFPAPDRENGYTF. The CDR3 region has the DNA TGTGCCAGCAGCTTTCCCGCCCCGGACAGGGAAAACGGCTACACCTTC. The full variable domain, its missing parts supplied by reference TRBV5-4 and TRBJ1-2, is ETGVTQSPTHLIKTRGQQVTLRCSSQSGHNTVSWYQQALGQGPQFIFQYYREEENGRGNFPPRFSGLQFPNYSSELNVNALELDDSALYLCASSFPAPDRENGYTFGSGTRLTVV.